The TCR beta chain under discussion was sequenced for a study of blood T cell repertoires in COVID-19. About the study: COVID-19 samples from acute and convalescent phases originated in the United States, Italy and Spain. PBMCs, B-cell-depleted T cells, or T cells were the source of the cDNA or gDNA that made up the material.

In the original processing: Scientists estimated how many nucleated cells there were by amplifying reference gene primers. Here immunoSEQ multiplex PCR was the method, and the copy in TCRdb shows in-frame clones only, minus some. D and trimming come from the DNA, and the V and J calls and clone size come from that table. The sample includes 100,000 or so clones, 75% to 90% of them seen just once. This CDR3 has 13 amino acids. V was clipped by 8 bases and J by 5 bases; unmatched bases: 9. The germline CDR1 and CDR2 sequences are GTSNPN and SVGIG (reference sequence). This sequence joins TRBV30 and TRBJ2-3; TRBD2 agrees at 8 bases. The sample was peripheral blood. This receptor was obtained from a man aged 55 to 70 with acute or convalescent COVID-19. In DNA, the CDR3 is TGTGCCGGAACTAGCGGATCACAAGATACGCAGTATTTT. Amino acid sequence: CAGTSGSQDTQYF. Looking up the rest from reference TRBV30 and TRBJ2-3 gives the full variable domain: SQTIHQWPATLVQPVGSPLSLECTVEGTSNPNLYWYRQAAGRGLQLLFYSVGIGQISSEVPQNLSASRPQDRQFILSSKKLLLSDSGFYLCAGTSGSQDTQYFGPGTRLTVL.